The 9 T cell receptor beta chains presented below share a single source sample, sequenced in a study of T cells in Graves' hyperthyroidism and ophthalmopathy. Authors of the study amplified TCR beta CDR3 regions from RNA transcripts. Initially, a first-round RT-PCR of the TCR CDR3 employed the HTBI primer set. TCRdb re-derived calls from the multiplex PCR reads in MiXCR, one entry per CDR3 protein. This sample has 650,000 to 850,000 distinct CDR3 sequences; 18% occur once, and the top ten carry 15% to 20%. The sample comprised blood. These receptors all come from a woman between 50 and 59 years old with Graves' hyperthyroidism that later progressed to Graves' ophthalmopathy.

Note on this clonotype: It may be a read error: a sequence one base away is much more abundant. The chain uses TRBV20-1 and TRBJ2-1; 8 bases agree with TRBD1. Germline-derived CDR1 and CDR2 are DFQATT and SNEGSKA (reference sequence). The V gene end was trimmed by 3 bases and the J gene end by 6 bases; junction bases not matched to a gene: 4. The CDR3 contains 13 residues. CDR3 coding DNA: TGCAGTGCTAGCCGACAGGGGAGCAATGAGCAGTTCTTC. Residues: CSASRQGSNEQFF.

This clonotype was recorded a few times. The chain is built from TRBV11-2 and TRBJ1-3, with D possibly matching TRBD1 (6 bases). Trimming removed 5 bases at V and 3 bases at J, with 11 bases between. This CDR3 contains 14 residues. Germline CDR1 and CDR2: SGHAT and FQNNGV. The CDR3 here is CASSMGQVGNTIYF. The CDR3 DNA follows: TGTGCCAGCAGCATGGGACAAGTTGGAAACACCATATATTTT.

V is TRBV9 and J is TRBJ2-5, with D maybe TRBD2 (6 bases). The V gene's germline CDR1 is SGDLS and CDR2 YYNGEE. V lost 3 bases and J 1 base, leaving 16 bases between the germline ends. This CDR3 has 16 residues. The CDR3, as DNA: TGTGCCAGCAGCGCCGCCGGGACTCTCATCCAAGAGACCCAGTACTTC. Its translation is CASSAAGTLIQETQYF.

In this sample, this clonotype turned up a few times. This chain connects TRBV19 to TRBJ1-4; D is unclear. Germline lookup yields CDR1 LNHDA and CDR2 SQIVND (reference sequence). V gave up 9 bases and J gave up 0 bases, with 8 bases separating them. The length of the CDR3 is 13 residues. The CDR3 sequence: CASNFATNEKLFF. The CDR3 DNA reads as TGTGCCAGCAACTTTGCAACTAATGAAAAACTGTTTTTT.

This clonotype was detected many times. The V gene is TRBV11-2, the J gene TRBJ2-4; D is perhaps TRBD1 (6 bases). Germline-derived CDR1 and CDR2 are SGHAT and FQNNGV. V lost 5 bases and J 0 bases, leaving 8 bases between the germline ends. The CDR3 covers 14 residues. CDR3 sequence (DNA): TGTGCCAGCAGCGGGACACGAGCCAAAAACATTCAGTACTTC. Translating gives CASSGTRAKNIQYF.

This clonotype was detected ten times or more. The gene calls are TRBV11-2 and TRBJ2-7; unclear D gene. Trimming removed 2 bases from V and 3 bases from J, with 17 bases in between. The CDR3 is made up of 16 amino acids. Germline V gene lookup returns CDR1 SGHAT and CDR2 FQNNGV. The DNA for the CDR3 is TGTGCCAGCAGCTTACTTTTAGCTGGGAATCGCTACGAGCAGTACTTC. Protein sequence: CASSLLLAGNRYEQYF.

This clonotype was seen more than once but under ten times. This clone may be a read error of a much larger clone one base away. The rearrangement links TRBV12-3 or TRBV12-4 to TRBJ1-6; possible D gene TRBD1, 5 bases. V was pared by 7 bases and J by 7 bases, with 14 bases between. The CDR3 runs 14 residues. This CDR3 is CASNLQAANSPLHF. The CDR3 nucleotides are TGTGCCAGCAATCTACAGGCGGCGAATTCACCCCTCCACTTT.

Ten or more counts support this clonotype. CDR3 nucleotide sequence: TGTGCCAGCAGCTTAGGGACAGGCCGAACCTACGAGCAGTACTTC. Its protein product is CASSLGTGRTYEQYF. V and J are TRBV11-2 and TRBJ2-7, with 7 bases identical to TRBD1. The CDR3 is 15 residues long. The V gene end was trimmed by 1 base and the J gene end by 2 bases; junction bases not matched to a gene: 5. Germline values: CDR1 SGHAT, CDR2 FQNNGV.

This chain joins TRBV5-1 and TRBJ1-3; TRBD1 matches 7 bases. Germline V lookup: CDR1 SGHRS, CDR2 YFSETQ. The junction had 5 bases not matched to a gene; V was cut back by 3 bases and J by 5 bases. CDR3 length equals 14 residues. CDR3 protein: CASSSTGQRNTIYF. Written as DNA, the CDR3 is TGCGCCAGCAGCTCAACGGGACAGAGAAACACCATATATTTT.